This T cell receptor (beta chain) was sequenced during a study of T cell changes during pregnancy in multiple sclerosis. This CDR3 region has 17 residues. Looked up from germline, CDR1 is SGHRS and CDR2 is YFSETQ. Trimming removed 4 bases at V and 6 bases at J, with 25 bases between. The method was immunoSEQ multiplex PCR; TCRdb's version includes in-frame clones alone and lacks a portion of them. This sample yields over 80,000 clones, of which just over 90% are seen a single time; around 0.79% belongs to the top ten. The TCR comes from a female donor in good health, enrolled as a control in a pregnancy study. This chain joins TRBV5-1 and TRBJ1-1, with D possibly TRBD1 on 5 matching bases. Here the sequenced sample was peripheral blood, taken in the second trimester of pregnancy. The CDR3 is CASSPTVQGKFLAEAFF. In DNA, the CDR3 is TGCGCCAGCAGCCCCACCGTGCAGGGCAAGTTTTTGGCTGAAGCTTTCTTT.